This T cell receptor beta chain was sequenced during a study of T-cell reconstitution after alpha-beta-depleted transplantation in children. Germline V gene lookup returns CDR1 MGHDK and CDR2 SYGVNS. The CDR3 spans 17 residues. J was trimmed by 4 bases and V by 4 bases; bases with no gene match: 11. Unique molecular identifiers were used to barcode this TCRbeta library. TCRdb processed the PCR reads anew with MiXCR; each CDR3 protein has one entry. Of nearly 200,000 distinct CDR3 sequences listed, 6.3% are singletons. In this sample, this clonotype turned up many times. The chain carries TRBV25-1 and TRBJ2-3, with 10 bases identical to TRBD1. Material: PBMCs, obtained before TCRalphabeta/CD19-depleted stem cell transplant. The receptor comes from a girl under three years old with combined immunodeficiency, due to receive a stem cell transplant. CDR3 protein: CASSGQRDRGLADTQYF. The CDR3 coding sequence is TGTGCCAGCAGTGGCCAAAGGGACAGGGGATTGGCAGATACGCAGTATTTT.